This TCR beta chain was retrieved from a study of PD-1 blockade in classical Hodgkin lymphoma. Study as a whole: Intravenous nivolumab at 3 mg/kg was given to patients every 2 weeks. The study, taken as a whole, reports: Similar baseline diversity was found in complete responders and newly diagnosed patients. Any patient who commenced nivolumab under 1 year after ASCT was excluded. Unlike CD8+ TCR diversity, which did not rise significantly by C4D1, CD4+ TCR diversity did.

To note about this clone: The antigen is undetermined.

The protocol was immunoSEQ multiplex PCR, while the TCRdb copy is restricted to in-frame clones and leaves out a portion. Of around 40,000 clones listed, around 71% are singletons. The CDR3 runs to 14 residues. V lost 9 bases and J lost 4; bases outside the gene matches: 11. Germline V lookup: CDR1 LNHDA, CDR2 SQIVND (reference sequence). In every patient, relapse followed autologous stem cell transplantation, while exposure to brentuximab vedotin differed. The TCR sequence derives from a human donor with classical Hodgkin lymphoma. Here the sequenced sample was peripheral blood mononuclear cells (PBMCs), taken at baseline. The gene calls are TRBV19 and TRBJ2-5; TRBD1 matches at 7 bases. In DNA form, the CDR3 reads TGTGCCAGCTGCCCGGCCGGACAGGTAGAGACCCAGTACTTC. Translated: CASCPAGQVETQYF.